One and the same sample provided the 6 T cell receptor beta chains below, sequenced in a study of blood T cell repertoires in COVID-19. Method: immunoSEQ multiplex PCR; TCRdb's copy keeps in-frame clones and lacks some. The table includes about 6,600 clones, approximately 92% detected once. Sequencing was performed on peripheral blood. The receptor source for this set is an elderly man with active COVID-19.

This clone appeared once. The gene calls are TRBV7-9 and TRBJ2-5; 7 bases align to TRBD2. This CDR3 spans 13 amino acids. Germline lookup yields CDR1 SEHNR and CDR2 FQNEAQ (reference sequence). V dropped 1 base and J dropped 5; count of bases not matched to a gene: 1. CDR3 coding DNA: TGTGCCAGCAGCTTAGGACTAGCTGAGACCCAGTACTTC. This gives the protein CASSLGLAETQYF.

This chain connects TRBV18 to TRBJ2-3, with D unclear. The CDR3 length is 15 residues. The ends were cut back, 3 bases at V and 0 bases at J, with 10 bases in the middle. Germline loops: CDR1 KGHSH, CDR2 LQKENI. The DNA for the CDR3 is TGTGCCAGCTCACCCACGAGTACTAGCACAGATACGCAGTATTTT. It codes for CASSPTSTSTDTQYF.

The chain employs TRBV4-2 and TRBJ2-7, with a weak D call TRBD2 (6 bases). CDR1 and CDR2 from the germline V gene are LGHNA and YNFKEQ. The ends were cut back, 1 base at V and 0 bases at J, with 13 bases in the middle. The CDR3 extends over 16 amino acids. DNA of the CDR3: TGTGCCAGCAGCCAAGCGTGGGGGGTTAGCTCCTACGAGCAGTACTTC. Encoded protein: CASSQAWGVSSYEQYF.

CDR3 region: CASSFEGGNTIYF. The CDR3 DNA reads TGTGCCAGCAGTTTTGAGGGCGGAAACACCATATATTTT. The rearrangement uses TRBV12-3 or TRBV12-4 and TRBJ1-3; no firm D call. V was shortened by 3 bases and J by 4 bases, with 7 bases between the two germline ends. This CDR3 has 13 residues.

The chain couples TRBV27 to TRBJ2-1; TRBD2 matches 8 bases. The junction had 5 bases not matched to a gene; V was cut back by 5 bases and J by 2 bases. The length of the CDR3 is 15 residues. CDR1 and CDR2 (germline): MNHEY, SMNVEV (reference sequence). The CDR3 is CASSGTSGAYNEQFF. CDR3 nucleotides: TGTGCCAGCAGTGGAACTAGCGGAGCCTACAATGAGCAGTTCTTC.

The chain joins TRBV19 to TRBJ1-4; TRBD1 might be the D (6 bases). The V end was cut by 4 bases, the J end by 12 bases, with 9 bases between. From germline, CDR1 is LNHDA and CDR2 SQIVND (reference sequence). CDR3 length: 11 residues. The CDR3, as DNA: TGTGCCAGTAGTACGAACAGGGAACTGTTTTTT. Its translation: CASSTNRELFF.